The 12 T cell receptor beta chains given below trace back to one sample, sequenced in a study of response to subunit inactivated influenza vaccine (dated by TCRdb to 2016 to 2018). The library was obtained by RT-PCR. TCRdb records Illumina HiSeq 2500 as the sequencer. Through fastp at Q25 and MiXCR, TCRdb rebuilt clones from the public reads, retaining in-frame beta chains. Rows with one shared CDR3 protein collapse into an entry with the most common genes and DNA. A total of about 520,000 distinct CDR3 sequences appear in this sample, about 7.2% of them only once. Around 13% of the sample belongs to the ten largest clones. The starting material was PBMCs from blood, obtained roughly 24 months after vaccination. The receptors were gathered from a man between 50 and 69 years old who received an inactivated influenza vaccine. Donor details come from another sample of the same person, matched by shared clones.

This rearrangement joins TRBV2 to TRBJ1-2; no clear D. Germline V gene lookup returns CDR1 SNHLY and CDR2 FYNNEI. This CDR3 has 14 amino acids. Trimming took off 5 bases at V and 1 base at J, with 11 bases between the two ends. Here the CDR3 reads CASSLDGINYGYTF. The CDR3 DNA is TGTGCCAGCAGTCTGGACGGGATTAACTATGGCTACACCTTC. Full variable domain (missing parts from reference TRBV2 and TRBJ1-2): EPEVTQTPSHQVTQMGQEVILRCVPISNHLYFYWYRQILGQKVEFLVSFYNNEISEKSEIFDDQFSVERPDGSNFTLKIRSTKLEDSAMYFCASSLDGINYGYTFGSGTRLTVV.

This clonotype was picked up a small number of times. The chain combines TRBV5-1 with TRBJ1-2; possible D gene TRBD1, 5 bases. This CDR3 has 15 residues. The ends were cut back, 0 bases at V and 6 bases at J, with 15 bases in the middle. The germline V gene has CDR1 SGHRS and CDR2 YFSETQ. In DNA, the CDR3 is TGCGCCAGCAGCTTGGCAGGCAGCCGAGGGGATGGCTACACCTTC. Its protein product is CASSLAGSRGDGYTF.

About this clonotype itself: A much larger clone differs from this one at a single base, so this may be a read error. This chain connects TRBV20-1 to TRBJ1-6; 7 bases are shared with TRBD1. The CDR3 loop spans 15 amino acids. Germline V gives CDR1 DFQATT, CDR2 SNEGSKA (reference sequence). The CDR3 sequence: CSARLDRPYNSPLNF. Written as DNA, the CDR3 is TGCAGTGCTAGACTGGACAGGCCCTATAATTCACCCCTCAACTTT.

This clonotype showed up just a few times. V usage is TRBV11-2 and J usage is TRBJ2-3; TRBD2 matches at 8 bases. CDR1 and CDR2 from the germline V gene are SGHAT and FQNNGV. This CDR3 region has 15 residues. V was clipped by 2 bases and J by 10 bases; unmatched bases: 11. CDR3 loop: CASSLFRGGPGSQYF. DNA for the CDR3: TGTGCCAGCAGCTTATTTCGGGGGGGCCCTGGCTCGCAGTATTTT. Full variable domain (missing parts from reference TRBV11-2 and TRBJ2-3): EAGVAQSPRYKIIEKRQSVAFWCNPISGHATLYWYQQILGQGPKLLIQFQNNGVVDDSQLPKDRFSAERLKGVDSTLKIQPAKLEDSAVYLCASSLFRGGPGSQYFGPGTRLTVL.

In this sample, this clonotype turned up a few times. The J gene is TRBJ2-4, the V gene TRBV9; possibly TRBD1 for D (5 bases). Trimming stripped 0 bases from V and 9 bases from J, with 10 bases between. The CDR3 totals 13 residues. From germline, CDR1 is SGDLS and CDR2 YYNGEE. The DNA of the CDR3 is TGTGCCAGCAGCGTAGAAGGGGTCGGCATTCAGTACTTC. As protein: CASSVEGVGIQYF.

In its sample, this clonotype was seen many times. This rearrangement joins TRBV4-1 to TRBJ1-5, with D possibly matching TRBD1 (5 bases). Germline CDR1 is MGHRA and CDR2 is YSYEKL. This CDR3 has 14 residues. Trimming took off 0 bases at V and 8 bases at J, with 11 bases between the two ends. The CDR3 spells CASSQESGGEPQHF. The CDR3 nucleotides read TGCGCCAGCAGCCAAGAGTCGGGGGGAGAGCCCCAGCATTTT.

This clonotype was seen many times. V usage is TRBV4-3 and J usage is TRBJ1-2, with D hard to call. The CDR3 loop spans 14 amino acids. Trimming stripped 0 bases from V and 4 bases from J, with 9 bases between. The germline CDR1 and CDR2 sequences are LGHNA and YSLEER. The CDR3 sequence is CASSQDLGTYGYTF. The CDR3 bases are TGCGCCAGCAGCCAAGATCTTGGAACCTATGGCTACACCTTC.

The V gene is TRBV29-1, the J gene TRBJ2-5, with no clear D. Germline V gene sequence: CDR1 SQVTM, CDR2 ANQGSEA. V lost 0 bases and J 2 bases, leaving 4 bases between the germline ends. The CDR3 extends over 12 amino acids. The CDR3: CSVEELQETQYF. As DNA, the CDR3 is TGCAGCGTTGAAGAACTACAAGAGACCCAGTACTTC.

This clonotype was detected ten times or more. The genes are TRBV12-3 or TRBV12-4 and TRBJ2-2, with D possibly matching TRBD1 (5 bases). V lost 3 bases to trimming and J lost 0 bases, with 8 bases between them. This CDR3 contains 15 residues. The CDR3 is CASSLQGTNTGELFF. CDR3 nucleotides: TGTGCCAGCAGTTTGCAGGGTACGAACACCGGGGAGCTGTTTTTT.

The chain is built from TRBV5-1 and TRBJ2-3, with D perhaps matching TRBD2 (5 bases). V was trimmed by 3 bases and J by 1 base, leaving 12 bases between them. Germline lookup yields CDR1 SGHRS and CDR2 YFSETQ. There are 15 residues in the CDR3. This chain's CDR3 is CASSSTWTGTDTQYF. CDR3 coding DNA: TGCGCCAGCAGCTCAACCTGGACTGGCACAGATACGCAGTATTTT.

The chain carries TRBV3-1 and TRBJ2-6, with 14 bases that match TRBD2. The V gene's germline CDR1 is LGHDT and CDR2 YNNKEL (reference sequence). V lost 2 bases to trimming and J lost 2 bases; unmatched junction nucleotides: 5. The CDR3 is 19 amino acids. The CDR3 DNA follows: TGTGCCAGCAGCCAAACCGGGACTAGCGGGAGCACTGGGGCCAACGTCCTGACTTTC. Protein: CASSQTGTSGSTGANVLTF. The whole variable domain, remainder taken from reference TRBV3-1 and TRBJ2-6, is DTAVSQTPKYLVTQMGNDKSIKCEQNLGHDTMYWYKQDSKKFLKIMFSYNNKELIINETVPNRFSPKSPDKAHLNLHINSLELGDSAVYFCASSQTGTSGSTGANVLTFGAGSRLTVL.

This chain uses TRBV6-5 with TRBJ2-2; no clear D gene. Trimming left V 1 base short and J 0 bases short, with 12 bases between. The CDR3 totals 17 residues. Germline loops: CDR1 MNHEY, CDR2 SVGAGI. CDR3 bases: TGTGCCAGCAGTTACTTGGACCGAACCTCGAACACCGGGGAGCTGTTTTTT. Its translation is CASSYLDRTSNTGELFF.